The source of this TCR beta chain is a study of cytomegalovirus exposure and HLA in healthy donors. Background on the study: An earlier analysis found some 120 million unique TCR beta sequences from approximately 170 million T cells. Whole-study findings and limits: There were 150 to 200 TCR beta chains listed as cytomegalovirus-associated. Segments of the TCR beta V type were, in most cases, productive about 90% or about 30% of the time in an earlier analysis.

Trimming cost V 0 bases and J 5 bases, with 8 bases left between them. The V gene's germline CDR1 is PRHDT and CDR2 FYEKMQ (reference sequence). This CDR3 has 14 amino acids. Only one count was recorded for this clone. Its antigen is unidentified. The PCR was carried out with 60 Vbeta primers and 13 Jbeta primers. The protocol was immunoSEQ multiplex PCR, while the TCRdb copy is restricted to in-frame clones and leaves out a portion. Of approximately 130,000 clones in the sample, roughly 80% are singletons; the top ten hold 1.5%. The rearrangement links TRBV13 to TRBJ2-1; tentatively, D is TRBD1 (5 bases). The source of this sequence is a woman under 30 in good health and CMV-seronegative. The source material was PBMCs. CDR3 sequence: CASSLGTGHNEQFF. CDR3 in DNA: TGTGCCAGCAGCTTAGGAACAGGCCACAATGAGCAGTTCTTC.